Presented here are 23 T cell receptor beta chains from one specimen sequenced in a study of blood T cell repertoires in COVID-19. Only in-frame clones appear in the TCRdb table, and some are missing; sequencing was by immunoSEQ multiplex PCR. The sample holds about 120,000 clones, roughly 89% seen once. The sequencing sample was made of PBMCs or T cells enriched from blood (not recorded which). All receptors derive from a woman in her 30s who had recovered from COVID-19.

This chain joins TRBV19 and TRBJ2-7; 8 positions match TRBD1. Germline values: CDR1 LNHDA, CDR2 SQIVND (reference sequence). V shed 3 bases and J 5 bases; nucleotides not matched to a gene: 12. CDR3 length: 16 residues. CDR3 residues: CASSISFQGARHEQYF. The CDR3 DNA reads TGTGCCAGTAGTATTAGTTTCCAGGGGGCAAGGCACGAGCAGTACTTC.

This chain uses TRBV4-1 with TRBJ2-2; the D gene is possibly TRBD1 (6 bases). The CDR3 has 14 residues. Germline V gene data show CDR1 as MGHRA and CDR2 as YSYEKL. V was pared by 2 bases and J by 5 bases, with 9 bases between. CDR3 residues: CASSQLGGTGELFF. The CDR3 nucleotides are TGCGCCAGCAGCCAACTAGGGGGAACCGGGGAGCTGTTTTTT.

The V and J genes are TRBV4-1 and TRBJ2-7, with a weak D call TRBD2 (6 bases). CDR3 size: 15 residues. Germline V gene data show CDR1 as MGHRA and CDR2 as YSYEKL. The ends were cut back, 1 base at V and 2 bases at J, with 12 bases in the middle. The DNA of the CDR3 is TGCGCCAGCAGCCAAGCCGGGACTGACCCCTACGAGCAGTACTTC. It codes for CASSQAGTDPYEQYF.

V usage is TRBV27 and J usage is TRBJ1-6; maybe TRBD1 (5 bases). The CDR3 loop spans 16 amino acids. Germline CDR1 MNHEY, CDR2 SMNVEV (reference sequence). The V and J ends lost 8 bases and 10 bases respectively, with 24 bases between them. In DNA, the CDR3 is TGTGCCAGCCGCCGTCCGCTGTCCGGACACGGGTCACCCCTCCACTTT. Its translation: CASRRPLSGHGSPLHF.

V and J are TRBV2 and TRBJ2-6; tentative D call: TRBD1 (7 bases). This CDR3 contains 16 residues. The V gene lost 6 bases and the J gene lost 2 bases, with 14 bases spanning the gap. Germline V lookup: CDR1 SNHLY, CDR2 FYNNEI. CDR3 DNA: TGTGCCAGCAGATTGACAGGGAGGACTGGGGCCAACGTCCTGACTTTC. Translation gives CASRLTGRTGANVLTF.

The V gene is TRBV5-1, the J gene TRBJ1-3; D remains unclear. CDR1 and CDR2 from the germline V gene are SGHRS and YFSETQ. The CDR3 spans 14 residues. V was shortened by 2 bases and J by 0 bases, with 6 bases between the two germline ends. DNA of the CDR3: TGCGCCAGCAGCTTAGGGAGCTCTGGAAACACCATATATTTT. Its protein product is CASSLGSSGNTIYF.

The V call is TRBV7-2, the J call TRBJ2-3; no clear D gene. The V gene lost 4 bases and the J gene lost 2 bases, with 16 bases spanning the gap. In germline, CDR1 is SGHTA, CDR2 FQGNSA. The CDR3 runs 16 residues. The DNA of the CDR3 is TGTGCCAGCAGCTCATATGGGCTGGTTATCACAGATACGCAGTATTTT. Its protein product is CASSSYGLVITDTQYF.

This clone came up once. The rearrangement joins TRBV2 to TRBJ2-1; D unclear. Germline V gene lookup returns CDR1 SNHLY and CDR2 FYNNEI. Trimming shortened V by 9 bases and J by 6 bases, and 9 bases separated the two germline ends. The CDR3 runs 11 residues. CDR3 nucleotide sequence: TGTGCCAGTTTGGAGATCAATGAGCAGTTCTTC. This encodes CASLEINEQFF.

This rearrangement joins TRBV11-2 to TRBJ2-1, with 12 bases fitting TRBD2. The CDR3 is made up of 17 amino acids. V lost 2 bases, J lost 4 bases, and 6 bases stayed unmatched. The germline CDR1 and CDR2 sequences are SGHAT and FQNNGV. The CDR3 here is CASSLMLAGGTYNEQFF. Here the CDR3 DNA reads TGTGCCAGCAGCTTAATGCTAGCGGGGGGGACTTACAATGAGCAGTTCTTC. Full variable domain (remainder filled in from reference TRBV11-2 and TRBJ2-1): EAGVAQSPRYKIIEKRQSVAFWCNPISGHATLYWYQQILGQGPKLLIQFQNNGVVDDSQLPKDRFSAERLKGVDSTLKIQPAKLEDSAVYLCASSLMLAGGTYNEQFFGPGTRLTVL.

The chain links TRBV28 to TRBJ1-6, with TRBD1 as a possible D gene (6 bases). The CDR3 loop spans 16 amino acids. CDR1 and CDR2 from the germline V gene are MDHEN and SYDVKM. Trimming left V 5 bases short and J 7 bases short, with 18 bases between. CDR3 DNA: TGTGCCAGCAGTCTCCTCCCGGGACAAGAAAATTCACCCCTCCACTTT. This sequence encodes CASSLLPGQENSPLHF.

The rearrangement joins TRBV4-1 to TRBJ1-3; no definite D call. Trimming shortened V by 2 bases and J by 1 base, and 9 bases separated the two germline ends. The CDR3 runs to 15 residues. CDR1 is MGHRA, CDR2 YSYEKL, per germline. CDR3 nucleotides: TGCGCCAGCAGCCAATCTGCGCGGTCTGGAAACACCATATATTTT. It codes for CASSQSARSGNTIYF.

In its sample, this clone was seen once. This sequence joins TRBV28 and TRBJ1-4; 9 positions match TRBD1. The CDR3 runs to 17 residues. V trimming: 4 bases; J trimming: 0 bases; junction bases outside the gene matches: 6. Germline-derived CDR1 and CDR2 are MDHEN and SYDVKM. CDR3 nucleotides: TGTGCCAGCAGTTCCACGGGACAGGGCGCAACTAATGAAAAACTGTTTTTT. Translating it yields CASSSTGQGATNEKLFF.

The gene calls are TRBV6-6 and TRBJ2-7; 9 nucleotides agree with TRBD1. The germline CDR1 and CDR2 sequences are MNHNY and SVGAGI (reference sequence). The junction had 6 bases not matched to a gene; V was cut back by 2 bases and J by 7 bases. The CDR3 is 14 amino acids. CDR3 amino acids: CASSYQTGGGEQYF. The DNA of the CDR3 is TGTGCCAGCAGTTACCAAACAGGGGGCGGTGAGCAGTACTTC.

This chain uses TRBV4-3 with TRBJ2-1; 7 nucleotides align to TRBD2. The CDR3 totals 17 residues. Per germline, CDR1 LGHNA and CDR2 YSLEER. Unmatched junction bases numbered 14, after V lost 5 bases and J lost 4 bases. CDR3 in amino acids: CASSTRLAGWSYNEQFF. As DNA, the CDR3 is TGCGCCAGCAGCACCCGACTAGCAGGATGGAGTTACAATGAGCAGTTCTTC.

V and J are TRBV7-2 and TRBJ2-7, with 9 bases lining up with TRBD2. The ends lost 3 bases at V and 4 bases at J; junction bases unmatched: 7. CDR1 and CDR2 from the germline V gene are SGHTA and FQGNSA. The CDR3 has 15 amino acids. The CDR3 sequence: CASSLAGGTKYEQYF. The CDR3 DNA reads TGTGCCAGCAGCTTGGCGGGAGGGACGAAGTACGAGCAGTACTTC.

The chain has TRBV21-1 and TRBJ1-2. TRBV21-1 is assigned pseudogene status. CDR3 size: 15 residues. CDR3 loop: CASSKKGGGDYGYTF. CDR3 bases: TGTGCCAGCAGCAAAAAAGGGGGGGGCGACTATGGCTACACCTTC.

This clone was seen only once. The rearrangement joins TRBV7-5 to TRBJ2-7; the DNA was not compared with TRBD1, the D call given in the table. TRBV7-5 is termed a pseudogene. The CDR3 extends over 16 amino acids. The CDR3 DNA follows: TGTGTCAGAAGCTCGCCAGCCGGACAGGGGGGCCTCGAGCAGTACTTC. This gives the protein CVRSSPAGQGGLEQYF.

This sequence joins TRBV28 and TRBJ1-1; possible D gene TRBD1, 5 bases. The V and J ends lost 5 bases and 1 base respectively, with 8 bases between them. This CDR3 contains 13 residues. Germline-derived CDR1 and CDR2 are MDHEN and SYDVKM. CDR3 region: CASSHRGNTEAFF. DNA for the CDR3: TGTGCCAGCAGTCATAGGGGGAACACTGAAGCTTTCTTT.

In DNA, the CDR3 is TGTGCCAGCTCAGCGACAGGGGGTTTTAGCAATCAGCCCCAGCATTTT. It specifies CASSATGGFSNQPQHF. The rearrangement joins TRBV18 to TRBJ1-5, with TRBD1 matching 9 bases. Germline trimming cut 5 bases from V and 0 bases from J; bases unmatched to any gene: 5. Germline CDR1 is KGHSH and CDR2 is LQKENI. This CDR3 has 16 amino acids.

A few counts support this clone. V usage is TRBV18 and J usage is TRBJ2-1; D perhaps matches TRBD2 (5 bases). Germline CDR1 KGHSH, CDR2 LQKENI. This CDR3 region has 14 residues. Trimming stripped 0 bases from V and 6 bases from J, with 9 bases between. The CDR3, as DNA: TGTGCCAGCTCACCACCATCGGGGTTCAATGAGCAGTTCTTC. This codes for CASSPPSGFNEQFF. The entire variable domain, with the rest obtained from reference TRBV18 and TRBJ2-1, is as follows: NAGVMQNPRHLVRRRGQEARLRCSPMKGHSHVYWYRQLPEEGLKFMVYLQKENIIDESGMPKERFSAEFPKEGPSILRIQQVVRGDSAAYFCASSPPSGFNEQFFGPGTRLTVL.

The chain joins TRBV11-2 to TRBJ2-7, with 7 nucleotides matching TRBD2. This CDR3 is built from 15 residues. CDR1 and CDR2 from the germline V gene are SGHAT and FQNNGV. The V segment lost 3 bases and the J segment 6 bases; nucleotides outside the gene matches: 11. CDR3 coding DNA: TGTGCCAGCAGCTTCGTGGGAGGGCCGAACGGCGAGCAGTACTTC. It codes for CASSFVGGPNGEQYF.

The chain has TRBV10-3 and TRBJ2-5; possibly TRBD2 for D (6 bases). This CDR3 region has 13 residues. Germline V lookup: CDR1 ENHRY, CDR2 SYGVKD. The V end was cut by 0 bases, the J end by 5 bases, with 7 bases between. In DNA, the CDR3 is TGTGCCATCAGTGAGTCCCTAGCGGAGACCCAGTACTTC. This codes for CAISESLAETQYF.

This clone has more than one count but fewer than ten. The chain carries TRBV29-1 and TRBJ1-2; 8 bases match TRBD1. This CDR3 has 14 residues. V was pared by 3 bases and J by 4 bases, with 7 bases of the junction left unmatched. Germline CDR1 reads SQVTM; CDR2 reads ANQGSEA. CDR3 bases: TGCAGCGTTGACAGGACAGGGACTGGCTATGGCTACACCTTC. This translates into CSVDRTGTGYGYTF.